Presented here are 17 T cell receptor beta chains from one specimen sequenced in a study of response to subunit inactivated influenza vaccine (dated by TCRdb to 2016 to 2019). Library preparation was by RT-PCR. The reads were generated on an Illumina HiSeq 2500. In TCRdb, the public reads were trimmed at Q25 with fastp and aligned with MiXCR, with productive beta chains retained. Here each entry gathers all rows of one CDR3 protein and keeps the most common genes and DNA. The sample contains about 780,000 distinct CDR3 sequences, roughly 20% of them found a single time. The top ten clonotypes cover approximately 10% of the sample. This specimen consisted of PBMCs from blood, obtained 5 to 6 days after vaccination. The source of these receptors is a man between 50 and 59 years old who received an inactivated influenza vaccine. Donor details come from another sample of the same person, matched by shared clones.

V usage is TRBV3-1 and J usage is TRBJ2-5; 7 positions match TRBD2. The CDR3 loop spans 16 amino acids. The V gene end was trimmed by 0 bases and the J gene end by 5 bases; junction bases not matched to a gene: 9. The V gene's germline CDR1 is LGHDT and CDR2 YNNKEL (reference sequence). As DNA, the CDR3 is TGTGCCAGCAGCCAAGAAGGAGCGGGGCCTCGGGAGACCCAGTACTTC. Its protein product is CASSQEGAGPRETQYF.

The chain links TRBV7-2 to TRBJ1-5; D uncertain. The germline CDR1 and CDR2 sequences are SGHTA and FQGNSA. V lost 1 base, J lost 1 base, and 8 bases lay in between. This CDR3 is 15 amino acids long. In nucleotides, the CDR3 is TGTGCCAGCAGCTTAGATCGTTCGAGCAATCAGCCCCAGCATTTT. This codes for CASSLDRSSNQPQHF.

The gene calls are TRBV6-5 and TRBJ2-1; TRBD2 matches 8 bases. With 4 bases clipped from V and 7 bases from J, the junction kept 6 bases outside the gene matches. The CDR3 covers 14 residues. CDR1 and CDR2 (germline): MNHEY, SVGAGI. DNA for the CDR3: TGTGCCAGCAGTTCCACTAGCGGTTTGAATGAGCAGTTCTTC. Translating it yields CASSSTSGLNEQFF.

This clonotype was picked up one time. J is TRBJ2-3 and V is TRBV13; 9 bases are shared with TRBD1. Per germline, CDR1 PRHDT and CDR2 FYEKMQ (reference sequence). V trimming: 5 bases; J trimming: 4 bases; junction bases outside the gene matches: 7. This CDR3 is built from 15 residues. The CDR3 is CASSPGTGFSDTQYF. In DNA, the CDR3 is TGTGCCAGCAGCCCCGGGACAGGGTTCTCAGATACGCAGTATTTT.

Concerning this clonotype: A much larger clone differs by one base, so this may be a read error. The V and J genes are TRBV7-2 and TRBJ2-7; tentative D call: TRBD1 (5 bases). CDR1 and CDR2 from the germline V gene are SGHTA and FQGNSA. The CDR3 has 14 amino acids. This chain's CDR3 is CASSPRLGPYELYF. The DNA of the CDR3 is TGTGCCAGCAGCCCCCGATTGGGGCCCTACGAGCTGTACTTC.

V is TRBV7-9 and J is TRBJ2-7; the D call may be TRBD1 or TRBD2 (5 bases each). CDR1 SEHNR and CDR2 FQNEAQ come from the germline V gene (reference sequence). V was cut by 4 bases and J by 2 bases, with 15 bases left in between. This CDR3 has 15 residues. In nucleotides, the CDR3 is TGTGCCAGCAGCTCGACCGGGACGGAGACCTACGAGCAGTACTTC. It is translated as CASSSTGTETYEQYF. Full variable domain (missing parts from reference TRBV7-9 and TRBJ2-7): DTGVSQNPRHKITKRGQNVTFRCDPISEHNRLYWYRQTLGQGPEFLTYFQNEAQLEKSRLLSDRFSAERPKGSFSTLEIQRTEQGDSAMYLCASSSTGTETYEQYFGPGTRLTVT.

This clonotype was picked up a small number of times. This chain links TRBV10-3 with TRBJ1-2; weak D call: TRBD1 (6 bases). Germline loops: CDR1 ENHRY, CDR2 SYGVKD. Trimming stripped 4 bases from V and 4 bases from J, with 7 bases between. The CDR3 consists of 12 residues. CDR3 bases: TGTGCCATCAGTGCGGACAGCTATGGCTACACCTTC. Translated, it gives CAISADSYGYTF.

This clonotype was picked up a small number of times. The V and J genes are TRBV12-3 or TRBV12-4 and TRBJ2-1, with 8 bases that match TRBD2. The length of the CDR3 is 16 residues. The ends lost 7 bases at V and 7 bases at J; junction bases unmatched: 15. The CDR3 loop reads CASKGGLAGLGNEQFF. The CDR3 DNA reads TGTGCCAGCAAAGGAGGCCTAGCGGGTCTGGGGAATGAGCAGTTCTTC.

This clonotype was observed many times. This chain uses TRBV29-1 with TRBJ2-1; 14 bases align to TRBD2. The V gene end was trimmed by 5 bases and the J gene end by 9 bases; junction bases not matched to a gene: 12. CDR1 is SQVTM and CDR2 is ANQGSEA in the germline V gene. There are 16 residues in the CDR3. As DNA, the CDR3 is TGCAGCGTTCGAGTAGGGGGACTAGCGGGAGTCGGTGAGCAGTTCTTC. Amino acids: CSVRVGGLAGVGEQFF.

Here the CDR3 reads CASSNGVSNEQFF. The CDR3 DNA follows: TGTGCCAGCAGCAACGGAGTATCCAATGAGCAGTTCTTC. The chain links TRBV11-2 to TRBJ2-1, with D unresolved. CDR1 is SGHAT, CDR2 FQNNGV, per germline. Trimming removed 5 bases at V and 6 bases at J, with 11 bases between. The CDR3 runs to 13 residues.

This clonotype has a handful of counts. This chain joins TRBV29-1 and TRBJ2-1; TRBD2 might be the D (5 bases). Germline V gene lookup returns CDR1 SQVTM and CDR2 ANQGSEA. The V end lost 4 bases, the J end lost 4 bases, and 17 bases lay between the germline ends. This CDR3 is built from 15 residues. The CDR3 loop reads CSVVGRAGSYNEQFF. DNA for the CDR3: TGCAGCGTTGTCGGCCGCGCGGGTAGTTACAATGAGCAGTTCTTC.

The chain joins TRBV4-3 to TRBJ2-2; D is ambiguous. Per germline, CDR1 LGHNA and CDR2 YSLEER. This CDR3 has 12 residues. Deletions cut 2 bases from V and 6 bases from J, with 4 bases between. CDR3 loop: CASSQLAGELFF. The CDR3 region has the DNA TGCGCCAGCAGCCAACTGGCCGGGGAGCTGTTTTTT.

In DNA form, the CDR3 reads TGTGCCAGCAGTTCCCTTCTTCGCGGGACGACCTACGAGCAGTACTTC. It specifies CASSSLLRGTTYEQYF. V gene TRBV27 combines with J gene TRBJ2-7, with TRBD2 as a possible D gene (6 bases). The CDR3 sequence is 16 residues long. Trimming shortened V by 4 bases and J by 2 bases, and 18 bases separated the two germline ends. Per the germline V gene, CDR1 is MNHEY and CDR2 is SMNVEV (reference sequence).

The CDR3 sequence is CASSPTRGEETQYF. CDR3 sequence (DNA): TGTGCCAGCTCACCAACGCGGGGTGAAGAGACCCAGTACTTC. V usage is TRBV18 and J usage is TRBJ2-5; tentatively, D is TRBD2 (6 bases). The CDR3 has 14 amino acids. Per germline, CDR1 KGHSH and CDR2 LQKENI. The germline V and J ends were trimmed by 2 bases and 3 bases, with 10 bases remaining between them.

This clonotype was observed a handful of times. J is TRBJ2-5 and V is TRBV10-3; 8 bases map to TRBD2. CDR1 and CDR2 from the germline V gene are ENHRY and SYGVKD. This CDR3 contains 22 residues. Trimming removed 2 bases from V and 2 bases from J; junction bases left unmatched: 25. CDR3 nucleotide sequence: TGTGCCATCAGTGAGGATCAAGGGAGTTGGGGCAGCGGGAGCCTGGGGCAAGAGACCCAGTACTTC. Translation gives CAISEDQGSWGSGSLGQETQYF.

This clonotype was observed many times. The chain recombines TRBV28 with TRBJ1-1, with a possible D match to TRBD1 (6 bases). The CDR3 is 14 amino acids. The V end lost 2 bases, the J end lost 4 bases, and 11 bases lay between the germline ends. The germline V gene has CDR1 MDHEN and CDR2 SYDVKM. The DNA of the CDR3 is TGTGCCAGCAGTTTAACAGGGTTGGCCACTGAAGCTTTCTTT. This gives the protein CASSLTGLATEAFF. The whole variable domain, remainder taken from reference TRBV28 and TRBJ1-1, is DVKVTQSSRYLVKRTGEKVFLECVQDMDHENMFWYRQDPGLGLRLIYFSYDVKMKEKGDIPEGYSVSREKKERFSLILESASTNQTSMYLCASSLTGLATEAFFGQGTRLTVV.

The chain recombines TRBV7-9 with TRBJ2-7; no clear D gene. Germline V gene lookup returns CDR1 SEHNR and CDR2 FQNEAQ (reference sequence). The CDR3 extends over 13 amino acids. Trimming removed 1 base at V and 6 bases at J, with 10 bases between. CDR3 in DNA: TGTGCCAGCAGCTTAGTGGCTTCTCCCGAGCAGTACTTC. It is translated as CASSLVASPEQYF.